The 31 T cell receptor beta chains listed next were all sequenced from one sample in a study of T cell repertoires in cytomegalovirus infection. These receptors have no known antigen. Each CDR3 protein gets one entry after TCRdb re-called the reads with MiXCR. The table includes a few hundred thousand distinct CDR3 sequences, roughly 42% detected once. Sample: cultured PBMCs, taken from culture after CMV antigen stimulation. Receptors were obtained from a human donor in good health (CMV status not recorded). Some clones in this sample may be carry-over from other donors' samples.

The chain joins TRBV7-2 to TRBJ2-1; TRBD1 matches at 12 bases. Germline assignment: CDR1 SGHTA and CDR2 FQGNSA. V lost 2 bases and J lost 7; bases outside the gene matches: 6. CDR3 length: 16 residues. The CDR3 sequence is CASSLSGTGGGNEQFF. The CDR3 region has the DNA TGTGCCAGCAGCTTATCTGGGACAGGGGGCGGAAATGAGCAGTTCTTC. The variable domain in full, completed from reference TRBV7-2 and TRBJ2-1, reads GAGVSQSPSNKVTEKGKDVELRCDPISGHTALYWYRQSLGQGLEFLIYFQGNSAPDKSGLPSDRFSAERTGGSVSTLTIQRTQQEDSAVYLCASSLSGTGGGNEQFFGPGTRLTVL.

V gene TRBV7-2 combines with J gene TRBJ2-5; 7 nucleotides match TRBD1. Germline loops: CDR1 SGHTA, CDR2 FQGNSA. The ends lost 3 bases at V and 1 base at J; junction bases unmatched: 11. This CDR3 contains 17 residues. The CDR3 spells CASSFGDGTATQETQYF. For the CDR3, the DNA is TGTGCCAGCAGCTTTGGTGACGGGACAGCTACCCAAGAGACCCAGTACTTC. Full variable domain (rest looked up from reference TRBV7-2 and TRBJ2-5): GAGVSQSPSNKVTEKGKDVELRCDPISGHTALYWYRQSLGQGLEFLIYFQGNSAPDKSGLPSDRFSAERTGGSVSTLTIQRTQQEDSAVYLCASSFGDGTATQETQYFGPGTRLLVL.

This clonotype has a handful of counts. The rearrangement links TRBV6-1 to TRBJ2-5; D call uncertain. CDR1 MNHNS and CDR2 SASEGT come from the germline V gene. There are 11 residues in the CDR3. The V and J ends lost 10 bases and 1 base respectively, with 7 bases between them. The CDR3 reads CATRPQETQYF. CDR3 coding DNA: TGTGCCACTCGCCCCCAAGAGACCCAGTACTTC.

The chain joins TRBV4-1 to TRBJ2-7; possibly TRBD1 or TRBD2 for D (5 bases each). This CDR3 has 15 residues. The V gene lost 1 base and the J gene lost 3 bases, with 13 bases spanning the gap. CDR1 is MGHRA, CDR2 YSYEKL, per germline. The CDR3 here is CASSQARGRIYEQYF. The CDR3 DNA sequence: TGCGCCAGCAGCCAAGCAAGGGGACGGATCTACGAGCAGTACTTC.

The V and J genes are TRBV2 and TRBJ2-5; 8 bases match TRBD1. Trimming cost V 8 bases and J 4 bases; bases outside gene matches: 15. CDR3 length: 16 amino acids. CDR1 and CDR2 (germline): SNHLY, FYNNEI. The DNA for the CDR3 is TGTGCCAGCCGGACGACAGGCTACAGGGGGTTAGAGACCCAGTACTTC. Residues: CASRTTGYRGLETQYF.

This clonotype was seen only a few times. The chain has TRBV11-2 and TRBJ2-5; the match to TRBD1 covers 10 bases. From germline, CDR1 is SGHAT and CDR2 FQNNGV. The CDR3 is made up of 16 amino acids. V gave up 3 bases and J gave up 5 bases; unmatched junction bases: 9. Here the CDR3 DNA reads TGTGCCAGCAGCTTCTACCTAGGGACAGGGGAGGAGACCCAGTACTTC. Residues: CASSFYLGTGEETQYF.

This sequence joins TRBV6-6 and TRBJ2-3; 11 bases map to TRBD1. V gave up 10 bases and J gave up 3 bases; unmatched junction bases: 6. This CDR3 region has 14 residues. CDR1 and CDR2 from the germline V gene are MNHNY and SVGAGI (reference sequence). The CDR3 reads CAIADRGLTDTQYF. CDR3 nucleotide sequence: TGTGCCATCGCGGACAGGGGGCTAACAGATACGCAGTATTTT.

The CDR3: CASSQVEGFNEQFF. DNA of the CDR3: TGCGCCAGCAGCCAAGTTGAGGGATTCAATGAGCAGTTCTTC. V and J are TRBV4-1 and TRBJ2-1; maybe TRBD2 (5 bases). Germline V CDR1 and CDR2: MGHRA, YSYEKL. V was clipped by 1 base and J by 6 bases, with 10 bases between them. The CDR3 runs to 14 residues.

The table lists this clonotype with many counts. The chain joins TRBV27 to TRBJ2-7; 8 nucleotides line up with TRBD1. With 5 bases clipped from V and 2 bases from J, the junction kept 5 bases outside the gene matches. CDR3 size: 14 residues. CDR1 is MNHEY, CDR2 SMNVEV, per germline (reference sequence). The CDR3 spells CASSPRTGPYEQYF. In nucleotides, the CDR3 is TGTGCCAGCAGTCCACGGACAGGGCCCTACGAGCAGTACTTC.

This clonotype showed up just a few times. The chain joins TRBV2 to TRBJ1-1; no clear D gene. This CDR3 region has 10 residues. CDR1 SNHLY and CDR2 FYNNEI come from the germline V gene. V gave up 5 bases and J gave up 5 bases, with 3 bases separating them. CDR3 nucleotides: TGTGCCAGCAGTTTTACTGAAGCTTTCTTT. Protein product: CASSFTEAFF.

This chain uses TRBV7-9 with TRBJ2-2, with D possibly matching TRBD2 (6 bases). Germline V gene data show CDR1 as SEHNR and CDR2 as FQNEAQ (reference sequence). V lost 5 bases and J lost 6, with 13 bases in between. The CDR3 has 14 residues. The CDR3 is CASSDRLVAGELFF. DNA of the CDR3: TGTGCCAGCAGCGACCGACTAGTGGCCGGGGAGCTGTTTTTT.

The J gene is TRBJ1-1, the V gene TRBV12-3 or TRBV12-4; D is ambiguous. V lost 6 bases and J lost 0, with 11 bases in between. CDR3 length: 14 residues. The CDR3 here is CASRQSQMNTEAFF. The CDR3 DNA sequence: TGTGCCAGCAGGCAATCCCAGATGAACACTGAAGCTTTCTTT.

This clonotype has more than one count but fewer than ten. The chain couples TRBV7-9 to TRBJ1-6; weak D call: TRBD1 (5 bases). The germline V gene has CDR1 SEHNR and CDR2 FQNEAQ (reference sequence). This CDR3 spans 15 amino acids. Trimming removed 4 bases from V and 5 bases from J, with 12 bases in between. CDR3 region: CASSSLQDHNSPLHF. For the CDR3, the DNA is TGTGCCAGCAGCTCATTACAGGATCATAATTCACCCCTCCACTTT.

The chain employs TRBV4-1 and TRBJ2-6; the match to TRBD2 covers 9 bases. From germline, CDR1 is MGHRA and CDR2 YSYEKL. After removal of 3 bases from V and 4 bases from J, the junction contained 13 bases not matched to a gene. The CDR3 covers 19 residues. DNA of the CDR3: TGCGCCAGCAGCCATAGGACTAGCGACAGTCTTGGAGGGGCCAACGTCCTGACTTTC. Its translation: CASSHRTSDSLGGANVLTF.

This clonotype has only a few counts. The rearrangement links TRBV19 to TRBJ1-2; D is perhaps TRBD1 (6 bases). The germline V gene has CDR1 LNHDA and CDR2 SQIVND (reference sequence). The CDR3 consists of 16 residues. Trimming stripped 5 bases from V and 4 bases from J, with 20 bases between. For the CDR3, the DNA is TGTGCCAGTAGTTCCTCTGGCAGGGGTCGATTCTATGGCTACACCTTC. Its protein is CASSSSGRGRFYGYTF.

The genes are TRBV19 and TRBJ2-2; 12 bases are a match to TRBD2. Per the germline V gene, CDR1 is LNHDA and CDR2 is SQIVND (reference sequence). After removal of 4 bases from V and 6 bases from J, the junction contained 15 bases not matched to a gene. The CDR3 extends over 19 amino acids. The CDR3 coding sequence is TGTGCCAGTAGTACTAACCCGACTAGCGGGAGAGTCGGCGCCGGGGAGCTGTTTTTT. Protein: CASSTNPTSGRVGAGELFF.

This rearrangement joins TRBV28 to TRBJ1-2, with TRBD1 as a possible D gene (6 bases). The V end lost 3 bases, the J end lost 0 bases, and 11 bases lay between the germline ends. Germline V gene lookup returns CDR1 MDHEN and CDR2 SYDVKM. CDR3 length equals 15 residues. For the CDR3, the DNA is TGTGCCAGCAGTTTTCCCGGACAGACTAACTATGGCTACACCTTC. This encodes CASSFPGQTNYGYTF.

The rearrangement links TRBV4-1 to TRBJ2-1, with 9 nucleotides matching TRBD1. The CDR3 has 14 amino acids. Germline V gives CDR1 MGHRA, CDR2 YSYEKL. V gave up 6 bases and J gave up 8 bases; unmatched junction bases: 8. The chain's CDR3 is CASRSRDREHEQFF. The CDR3 bases are TGCGCCAGCAGGTCCCGGGACAGGGAGCATGAGCAGTTCTTC.

The genes are TRBV7-9 and TRBJ2-1, with 7 bases that match TRBD2. This CDR3 contains 17 residues. In germline, CDR1 is SEHNR, CDR2 FQNEAQ (reference sequence). Trimming cost V 4 bases and J 10 bases; bases outside gene matches: 19. CDR3 sequence: CASSSPPQRGDPREQFF. CDR3 in DNA: TGTGCCAGCAGCTCCCCCCCACAGCGGGGCGACCCTAGGGAGCAGTTCTTC.

The rearrangement uses TRBV14 and TRBJ2-1; TRBD2 agrees at 7 bases. J lost 8 bases, V lost 7 bases, and 14 bases had no gene match. This CDR3 has 15 amino acids. Per germline, CDR1 SGHDN and CDR2 FVKESK. The CDR3: CASTPGQTSFHEQFF. The CDR3 DNA reads as TGTGCCAGCACCCCTGGGCAGACTAGCTTCCATGAGCAGTTCTTC.

The gene calls are TRBV7-2 and TRBJ2-7; D possibly uses TRBD1 or TRBD2 (5 bases each). Trimming pared 3 bases from V and 4 bases from J, leaving 16 bases between. The length of the CDR3 is 15 residues. Germline V gene lookup returns CDR1 SGHTA and CDR2 FQGNSA. CDR3 sequence: CASSFLGETVYEQYF. CDR3 nucleotides: TGTGCCAGCAGCTTCTTGGGGGAGACGGTGTACGAGCAGTACTTC.

V gene TRBV10-3 combines with J gene TRBJ1-5; TRBD1 matches at 8 bases. V was clipped by 6 bases and J by 7 bases; unmatched bases: 8. This CDR3 has 14 amino acids. Germline V gives CDR1 ENHRY, CDR2 SYGVKD. CDR3 residues: CAISSDRADQPQHF. Written as DNA, the CDR3 is TGTGCCATCAGCTCGGACAGGGCAGACCAGCCCCAGCATTTT.

The chain carries TRBV25-1 and TRBJ2-7; TRBD1 matches 8 bases. There are 15 residues in the CDR3. The germline CDR1 and CDR2 sequences are MGHDK and SYGVNS. The ends lost 4 bases at V and 2 bases at J; junction bases unmatched: 7. In DNA form, the CDR3 reads TGTGCCAGCAGTGGGGTGGACAGGGAAGCCTACGAGCAGTACTTC. Translation: CASSGVDREAYEQYF.

A few counts support this clonotype. V usage is TRBV7-9 and J usage is TRBJ2-3; no reliable D call. Trimming stripped 6 bases from V and 0 bases from J, with 7 bases between. From germline, CDR1 is SEHNR and CDR2 FQNEAQ (reference sequence). The CDR3 loop spans 13 amino acids. The CDR3 DNA sequence: TGTGCCAGCAGTTTAATTAGCACAGATACGCAGTATTTT. Amino acid sequence: CASSLISTDTQYF.

V gene TRBV20-1 combines with J gene TRBJ2-7, with TRBD2 matching over 8 bases. CDR1 is DFQATT and CDR2 is SNEGSKA in the germline V gene (reference sequence). This CDR3 spans 15 amino acids. Trimming took 3 bases from V and 7 from J; bases not matched to a gene: 14. The CDR3 DNA reads TGCAGTGCTAGGGGGAGCGGGGGCACAGCCCGGGAGCAGTACTTC. It encodes CSARGSGGTAREQYF.

This chain links TRBV6-5 with TRBJ2-1; D possibly matches TRBD1 or TRBD2 (5 bases each). CDR3 length: 14 amino acids. CDR1 and CDR2 (germline): MNHEY, SVGAGI. V was trimmed by 6 bases and J by 5 bases, leaving 14 bases between them. The CDR3 DNA reads TGTGCCAGCAGAACCGGGACGGCCGACAATGAGCAGTTCTTC. The encoded protein is CASRTGTADNEQFF.

The chain combines TRBV12-3 or TRBV12-4 with TRBJ1-5; unclear D gene. The CDR3 covers 15 residues. The V and J ends lost 5 bases and 2 bases respectively, with 13 bases between them. The CDR3 protein is CASSVSRGGNQPQHF. CDR3 coding DNA: TGTGCCAGCAGTGTGTCCCGAGGTGGCAATCAGCCCCAGCATTTT.

CDR3 bases: TGTGCCAGCAGCTTAGTGGGGCGGGGGCGTCCCTACGAGCAGTACTTC. Translated, it gives CASSLVGRGRPYEQYF. The rearrangement links TRBV7-8 to TRBJ2-7; possible D gene TRBD2, 7 bases. The CDR3 is 16 amino acids. CDR1 and CDR2 from the germline V gene are SGHVS and FQNEAQ. Trimming shortened V by 1 base and J by 2 bases, and 15 bases separated the two germline ends.

V usage is TRBV7-6 and J usage is TRBJ1-1; D may be TRBD1 (5 bases). Between the trimmed V and J ends, which lost 5 bases and 1 base, there was a span of 11 bases. This CDR3 comprises 14 residues. Germline V gene sequence: CDR1 SGHVS, CDR2 FNYEAQ. CDR3 nucleotides: TGTGCCAGCAGCCCTAGTGGGGGGAACACTGAAGCTTTCTTT. This codes for CASSPSGGNTEAFF.

The rearrangement uses TRBV30 and TRBJ2-1; 10 bases are a match to TRBD2. There are 15 residues in the CDR3. Per germline, CDR1 GTSNPN and CDR2 SVGIG (reference sequence). V shed 3 bases and J 3 bases; nucleotides not matched to a gene: 5. CDR3 nucleotide sequence: TGTGCCTGGAGGGCCGGGACTAGCGTCTACAATGAGCAGTTCTTC. This codes for CAWRAGTSVYNEQFF.

Only a few counts were recorded for this clonotype. V usage is TRBV7-2 and J usage is TRBJ2-5; D is perhaps TRBD2 (6 bases). The CDR3 is 19 residues long. Germline assignment: CDR1 SGHTA and CDR2 FQGNSA. The V end lost 1 base, the J end lost 2 bases, and 23 bases lay between the germline ends. CDR3 bases: TGTGCCAGCAGCTTAGGATGGACCCGCTACGGGACTCAGCAAGAGACCCAGTACTTC. Translated: CASSLGWTRYGTQQETQYF.